Each of the 18 T cell receptor beta chains below was sequenced from the same sample in a study of blood T cell repertoires in COVID-19. Here immunoSEQ multiplex PCR was the method, and the copy in TCRdb shows in-frame clones only, minus some. The data hold approximately 170,000 clones, with around 80% observed a single time. Sequenced: peripheral blood. Source of these receptors: a man aged 60 to 75 with active or convalescent COVID-19.

V gene TRBV27 combines with J gene TRBJ2-7, with a weak D call TRBD1 (6 bases). The CDR3 sequence is 10 residues long. Trimming took off 8 bases at V and 4 bases at J, with 6 bases between the two ends. CDR1 and CDR2 (germline): MNHEY, SMNVEV (reference sequence). The CDR3 spells CASGTYEQYF. For the CDR3, the DNA is TGTGCCAGCGGGACATACGAGCAGTACTTC.

The V and J genes are TRBV27 and TRBJ1-1; D uncertain. Germline lookup yields CDR1 MNHEY and CDR2 SMNVEV (reference sequence). Trimming pared 3 bases from V and 5 bases from J, leaving 10 bases between. This CDR3 has 13 residues. The CDR3 DNA follows: TGTGCCAGCAGTTTCGGGGTTTTGACTGAAGCTTTCTTT. This translates into CASSFGVLTEAFF.

This chain joins TRBV6-5 and TRBJ1-2; the D gene is possibly TRBD1 (5 bases). From germline, CDR1 is MNHEY and CDR2 SVGAGI. V lost 0 bases, J lost 11 bases, and 16 bases lay in between. This CDR3 comprises 14 residues. The CDR3 loop is CASSYSRQLSGYTF. The CDR3 nucleotides are TGTGCCAGCAGTTACTCGCGACAGTTGAGCGGGTACACCTTC.

With respect to this clone: An end of the junction does not agree with germline; a read error may underlie this. This sequence joins TRBV7-9 and TRBJ2-7, with D maybe TRBD1 (6 bases). CDR1 SEHNR and CDR2 FQNEAQ come from the germline V gene (reference sequence). The CDR3 is 13 amino acids. The chain's CDR3 is CASSLAFPGHQYF. The CDR3 region has the DNA TGTGCCAGCAGCCTAGCCTTTCCGGGACACCAGTACTTC.

The chain is built from TRBV5-6 and TRBJ1-6; 12 bases map to TRBD1. Germline V gives CDR1 SGHDT, CDR2 YYEEEE. V shed 4 bases and J 8 bases; nucleotides not matched to a gene: 4. The CDR3 has 15 amino acids. The CDR3: CASSPGQGAYSPLHF. Here the CDR3 DNA reads TGTGCCAGCAGCCCGGGACAGGGGGCTTATTCACCCCTCCACTTT.

This chain links TRBV19 with TRBJ1-2; D is possibly TRBD1 (6 bases). V was pared by 6 bases and J by 3 bases, with 17 bases between. The germline V gene encodes CDR1 LNHDA and CDR2 SQIVND (reference sequence). The CDR3 loop spans 15 amino acids. The CDR3 DNA follows: TGTGCCAGTAGCCTACAGGGATTTTTGGACTATGGCTACACCTTC. It codes for CASSLQGFLDYGYTF. The complete variable domain, with remaining parts taken from reference TRBV19 and TRBJ1-2, reads DGGITQSPKYLFRKEGQNVTLSCEQNLNHDAMYWYRQDPGQGLRLIYYSQIVNDFQKGDIAEGYSVSREKKESFPLTVTSAQKNPTAFYLCASSLQGFLDYGYTFGSGTRLTVV.

V is TRBV4-1 and J is TRBJ1-4; D gene ambiguous. Trimming took off 1 base at V and 5 bases at J, with 8 bases between the two ends. The CDR3 sequence is 14 residues long. Germline V gene lookup returns CDR1 MGHRA and CDR2 YSYEKL. As DNA, the CDR3 is TGCGCCAGCAGCCAAGGCTCAGGAAATGAAAAACTGTTTTTT. Its translation is CASSQGSGNEKLFF.

This clone was observed a single time. This CDR3 is also generated by other DNA sequences in the sample. The chain has TRBV5-1 and TRBJ2-1, with a possible D match to TRBD2 (6 bases). The V and J ends lost 2 bases and 7 bases respectively, with 7 bases between them. Germline lookup yields CDR1 SGHRS and CDR2 YFSETQ. The CDR3 is 12 amino acids. The CDR3 DNA follows: TGCGCCAGCAGCTTCGGGGGAAATGAGCAGTTCTTC. As protein: CASSFGGNEQFF.

The chain recombines TRBV3-1 (or the pseudogene TRBV3-2) with TRBJ1-3, with no clear D. This CDR3 has 16 amino acids. V lost 4 bases to trimming and J lost 0 bases, with 13 bases between them. Per germline, CDR1 LGHDT and CDR2 YNNKEL (reference sequence). The CDR3: CASSPAGPLSGNTIYF. The CDR3 nucleotides read TGTGCCAGCAGCCCGGCGGGCCCACTCTCTGGAAACACCATATATTTT.

This clone has more than one count but fewer than ten. This sequence joins TRBV21-1 and TRBJ1-2; the table's D call, TRBD1, was not checked against the DNA. TRBV21-1 counts as a pseudogene. The CDR3 length is 18 residues. CDR3: CASSSLRRGQAVYYGYTF. Written as DNA, the CDR3 is TGTGCCAGCAGCAGCCTGCGACGGGGACAGGCAGTTTACTATGGCTACACCTTC.

The rearrangement uses TRBV5-1 and TRBJ2-7; D is possibly TRBD1 (5 bases). This CDR3 has 15 residues. Germline V gene data show CDR1 as SGHRS and CDR2 as YFSETQ. The germline V and J ends were trimmed by 5 bases and 2 bases, with 17 bases remaining between them. As DNA, the CDR3 is TGCGCCAGCAGTCCCGACAGAATGAAAACCTACGAGCAGTACTTC. Translation gives CASSPDRMKTYEQYF.

This sequence joins TRBV5-1 and TRBJ1-4, with 8 bases lining up with TRBD1. V gave up 2 bases and J gave up 7 bases; unmatched junction bases: 4. CDR3 length equals 14 residues. Looked up from germline, CDR1 is SGHRS and CDR2 is YFSETQ. DNA for the CDR3: TGCGCCAGCAGCTTTGGACAGGGCGCTGAAAAACTGTTTTTT. This codes for CASSFGQGAEKLFF. Full variable domain (rest looked up from reference TRBV5-1 and TRBJ1-4): KAGVTQTPRYLIKTRGQQVTLSCSPISGHRSVSWYQQTPGQGLQFLFEYFSETQRNKGNFPGRFSGRQFSNSRSEMNVSTLELGDSALYLCASSFGQGAEKLFFGSGTQLSVL.

The chain has TRBV28 and TRBJ1-5; D not certain. The CDR3 loop spans 16 amino acids. Trimming pared 5 bases from V and 1 base from J, leaving 15 bases between. The germline V gene encodes CDR1 MDHEN and CDR2 SYDVKM. The CDR3 sequence is CASSPFRVGSNQPQHF. For the CDR3, the DNA is TGTGCCAGCAGTCCCTTTCGGGTCGGAAGCAATCAGCCCCAGCATTTT.

This clone was seen only a few times. The gene calls are TRBV27 and TRBJ2-6; 9 bases map to TRBD1. Germline CDR1 and CDR2: MNHEY and SMNVEV (reference sequence). V was pared by 1 base and J by 2 bases, with 12 bases of the junction left unmatched. The CDR3 length is 20 residues. CDR3 DNA sequence: TGTGCCAGCAGTTTATACCGGGACAGGGCGTTAGATACTGGGGCCAACGTCCTGACTTTC. The encoded protein is CASSLYRDRALDTGANVLTF.

Concerning this clone itself: This specimen includes other DNA sequences encoding the same CDR3. This chain links TRBV3-1 (or the pseudogene TRBV3-2) with TRBJ2-5, with D tentatively TRBD2 (6 bases). Trimming removed 1 base at V and 5 bases at J, with 11 bases between. The CDR3 runs 14 residues. Germline values: CDR1 LGHDT, CDR2 YNNKEL (reference sequence). The CDR3 DNA follows: TGTGCCAGCAGCCAAGGAGGTGGGAGGGAGACCCAGTACTTC. Encoded protein: CASSQGGGRETQYF.

The chain carries TRBV15 and TRBJ2-7, with 11 positions matching TRBD1. Trimming at V came to 2 bases and at J to 7 bases, leaving 7 bases not matched to a gene. Germline-derived CDR1 and CDR2 are LNHNV and YYDKDF (reference sequence). CDR3 length equals 15 residues. CDR3 coding DNA: TGTGCCACCAGCAGAAGGACAGGGGGCTCGGGGGAGCAGTACTTC. Residues: CATSRRTGGSGEQYF.

The chain uses TRBV5-1 and TRBJ2-7; D is perhaps TRBD1 (6 bases). The V end lost 4 bases, the J end lost 6 bases, and 14 bases lay between the germline ends. The CDR3 runs to 13 residues. Germline CDR1 reads SGHRS; CDR2 reads YFSETQ. CDR3 in amino acids: CASSQVDSGEQYF. CDR3 bases: TGCGCCAGCAGCCAAGTGGACAGCGGCGAGCAGTACTTC. The whole variable domain, remainder taken from reference TRBV5-1 and TRBJ2-7, is KAGVTQTPRYLIKTRGQQVTLSCSPISGHRSVSWYQQTPGQGLQFLFEYFSETQRNKGNFPGRFSGRQFSNSRSEMNVSTLELGDSALYLCASSQVDSGEQYFGPGTRLTVT.

This sequence joins TRBV29-1 and TRBJ2-3, with 9 bases lining up with TRBD2. Trimming removed 4 bases from V and 6 bases from J; junction bases left unmatched: 8. The CDR3 sequence is 14 residues long. Germline V lookup: CDR1 SQVTM, CDR2 ANQGSEA. The CDR3 sequence is CSVGASGAPDTQYF. Written as DNA, the CDR3 is TGCAGCGTTGGGGCTAGCGGGGCCCCGGATACGCAGTATTTT.